The rows below give T cell receptor beta chains drawn from one sample of a study of blood T cells in healthy people across ages. TCRdb used MiXCR to reprocess the 5' RACE reads, holding one entry per CDR3 protein. Of around 900,000 distinct CDR3 sequences listed, approximately 50% are singletons. The specimen sequenced was blood. These receptors all come from a woman aged 60-75 years in good health. The CDR3 runs from the conserved cysteine through the conserved F or W. The D gene is left open where the match is weak. The listing skips clone size in some rows; elsewhere it reads once, few, many or a size class.

j_gene	v_gene	abundance	d_gene	CDR3aa	CDR3nt
TRBJ2-7	TRBV28	few	TRBD1	CASSPAGTGDREQYF	TGTGCCAGCAGTCCCGCCGGGACAGGGGACCGCGAGCAGTACTTC
TRBJ2-4	TRBV27	NA	NA	CASSLSATELAKNIQYF	TGTGCCAGCAGCCTATCCGCGACAGAGCTAGCCAAAAACATTCAGTACTTC
TRBJ2-6	TRBV20-1	NA	NA	CSASVPGANVLTF	TGCAGTGCCTCGGTCCCTGGGGCCAACGTCCTGACTTTC
TRBJ2-7	TRBV12-3/TRBV12-4	few	NA	CASSQKDSYEQYF	TGTGCCAGCAGTCAAAAGGACAGCTACGAGCAGTACTTC
TRBJ2-2	TRBV12-3/TRBV12-4	NA	NA	CASSLAGPGELFF	TGTGCCAGCAGTTTGGCCGGCCCCGGGGAGCTGTTTTTT
TRBJ2-3	TRBV3-1	NA	NA	CASSQVGVSDTQYF	TGTGCCAGCAGCCAAGTCGGGGTTAGCGATACGCAGTATTTT
TRBJ2-5	TRBV20-1	NA	NA	CSASETVTGQYF	TGCAGTGCTAGTGAGACAGTCACTGGGCAGTACTTC
TRBJ2-7	TRBV20-1	NA	NA	CSATYSSGFNEQYF	TGCAGTGCTACATATTCAAGCGGCTTCAATGAGCAGTACTTC
TRBJ2-6	TRBV15	NA	NA	CATSNGGSGTNVLTF	TGTGCCACCAGTAATGGGGGGTCTGGGACCAACGTCCTGACTTTC
TRBJ2-7	TRBV20-1	few	TRBD2	CSAPLAGVDEQYF	TGCAGTGCTCCACTAGCGGGAGTGGACGAGCAGTACTTC
TRBJ2-3	TRBV12-3/TRBV12-4	NA	TRBD2	CAIQRLASTDTQYF	TGTGCCATCCAACGACTAGCTAGCACAGATACGCAGTATTTT
TRBJ2-7	TRBV20-1	NA	NA	CSASRDPTYEQYF	TGCAGTGCTAGTAGGGACCCAACCTACGAGCAGTACTTC
TRBJ2-3	TRBV5-1	NA	TRBD1	CASSRDSNTQYF	TGCGCCAGCAGCCGGGACAGCAATACGCAGTATTTT
TRBJ1-5	TRBV6-5	NA	NA	CASSYSTNSNQPQHF	TGTGCCAGCAGTTACTCGACGAATAGCAATCAGCCCCAGCATTTT
TRBJ2-3	TRBV7-8	NA	NA	CASSLGDPGDPDTQYF	TGTGCCAGCAGCTTAGGGGACCCCGGGGACCCAGATACACAGTATTTT
TRBJ1-2	TRBV20-1	NA	NA	CSASLGNTGGSYGYTF	TGCAGTGCTAGTCTTGGGAATACGGGGGGATCTTATGGCTACACCTTC
TRBJ2-1	TRBV5-5	NA	NA	CASGWRGDEQFF	TGTGCCAGCGGCTGGAGGGGGGATGAGCAGTTCTTC
TRBJ2-1	TRBV20-1	NA	NA	CSARQTGLVFNEQFF	TGCAGTGCTAGGCAAACCGGATTAGTGTTTAATGAGCAGTTCTTC
TRBJ1-2	TRBV3-1	NA	NA	CASGQDEGKDYGYTF	TGTGCTAGCGGCCAAGATGAGGGGAAAGACTATGGCTACACCTTC
TRBJ1-5	TRBV20-1	NA	NA	CSARWGYTQPQHF	TGCAGTGCTAGATGGGGTTATACTCAGCCCCAGCATTTT
TRBJ2-7	TRBV12-3/TRBV12-4	NA	NA	CASSVEGGTYEQYF	TGTGCCAGCAGTGTTGAAGGGGGAACCTACGAGCAGTACTTC
TRBJ2-7	TRBV3-1	NA	NA	CASSQDQTLREQYF	TGTGCCAGCAGCCAAGACCAAACTCTCCGCGAGCAGTACTTC
TRBJ1-1	TRBV28	NA	NA	CASRDNRNTEAFF	TGTGCCAGCCGGGACAATCGGAACACTGAAGCTTTCTTT
TRBJ1-1	TRBV11-2	once	NA	CASSPLGQTAFF	TGTGCCAGCAGCCCGTTGGGGCAGACAGCTTTCTTT
TRBJ2-1	TRBV5-1	NA	TRBD2	CASSLSRGDGEAQFF	TGCGCCAGCAGCTTGAGTCGGGGGGACGGAGAGGCGCAGTTCTTC
TRBJ1-2	TRBV28	few	NA	CASSPPGGLIANYGYTF	TGTGCCAGCAGTCCACCCGGGGGTCTTATAGCTAACTATGGCTACACCTTC
TRBJ2-1	TRBV12-3/TRBV12-4	few	TRBD2	CASSLTGGSRNEQFF	TGTGCCAGCAGTTTAACGGGCGGGAGTAGGAATGAGCAGTTCTTC
TRBJ1-4	TRBV7-9	NA	NA	CASSSKGAPNEKLFF	TGTGCCAGCAGCTCAAAAGGGGCGCCGAATGAAAAACTGTTTTTT
TRBJ2-7	TRBV7-8	few	NA	CASSLVGQGGPYEQYF	TGTGCCAGCAGCTTAGTCGGTCAGGGGGGTCCCTACGAGCAGTACTTC
TRBJ2-1	TRBV11-3	NA	NA	CASSLAPRGSYNEQFF	TGTGCCAGCAGCTTAGCCCCCCGGGGCTCCTACAATGAGCAGTTCTTC
TRBJ1-1	TRBV4-1	few	TRBD1	CASSRDRGPNTEAFF	TGCGCCAGCAGCCGAGACAGGGGACCGAACACTGAAGCTTTCTTT
TRBJ1-5	TRBV2	NA	NA	CASSKRGGNQPQHF	TGTGCCAGCAGCAAAAGGGGGGGCAATCAGCCCCAGCATTTT
TRBJ2-7	TRBV4-2	NA	TRBD2	CASSQEAGGPTYNEQYF	TGTGCCAGCAGCCAAGAAGCGGGAGGGCCAACCTACAATGAGCAGTACTTC
TRBJ2-1	TRBV29-1	NA	NA	CSVEGLAAYNEQFF	TGCAGCGTTGAAGGGTTAGCGGCTTACAATGAGCAGTTCTTC
TRBJ2-3	TRBV7-2	NA	TRBD2	CASSVEAGADTQYF	TGTGCCAGCAGCGTAGAGGCGGGAGCGGATACGCAGTATTTT
TRBJ2-3	TRBV10-3	many	NA	CAISESGDTQYF	TGTGCCATCAGTGAGTCCGGGGATACGCAGTATTTT
TRBJ2-5	TRBV7-2	NA	NA	CASSLRFRQYF	TGTGCCAGCAGCTTAAGGTTCCGACAGTACTTC
TRBJ1-2	TRBV7-2	NA	NA	CASSLLRSNYGYTF	TGTGCCAGCAGCTTACTTCGCAGCAACTATGGCTACACCTTC
TRBJ2-1	TRBV27	few	NA	CASSIRGNNEQFF	TGTGCCAGCAGTATCCGGGGCAACAATGAGCAGTTCTTC
TRBJ2-1	TRBV7-8	few	TRBD1	CASSSQGAGEQFF	TGTGCCAGCAGCTCACAGGGGGCGGGAGAGCAGTTCTTC
TRBJ1-2	TRBV6-2/TRBV6-3	few	NA	CATRTTSNYGYTF	TGTGCCACCAGGACAACTTCTAACTATGGCTACACCTTC
TRBJ2-3	TRBV20-1	NA	TRBD2	CSARTGGVDTQYF	TGCAGTGCTAGGACCGGGGGGGTAGATACGCAGTATTTT
TRBJ2-5	TRBV5-6	few	NA	CASSQRAAPQETQYF	TGTGCCAGCAGCCAGCGTGCAGCTCCTCAAGAGACCCAGTACTTC